The clone carrying this T cell receptor beta chain was seen just once. The antigen remains undetermined. The CDR3 sequence is 16 residues long. The V end was cut by 3 bases, the J end by 4 bases, with 19 bases between. Germline values: CDR1 WNHNN, CDR2 SYGVQD (reference sequence). The sample belongs to a study of shared clonotypes between healthy human individuals. Turning to the study itself: Researchers assigned three CD4 naive, three CD4 memory, two CD8 naive and one CD8 memory plate to each donor. General study points: A few donors showed sharing of 4.5% to 6% of naive CD4 clonotypes.

The data were produced by immunoSEQ multiplex PCR, yet TCRdb's version contains in-frame clones alone and is incomplete. The sample lists roughly 600,000 clones; about 98% were seen once. Naive CD8 isolation took CD45RO-negative cells positively selected for CCR7 and excluded terminally differentiated effector memory CD45RA+ cells. The chain links TRBV10-1 to TRBJ2-7; weak D call: TRBD1 (6 bases). The TCR sequence derives from a man aged 25-45 years in good health. The specimen sequenced was naive CD8+ T cells sorted from blood. In nucleotides, the CDR3 is TGCGCCAGCAGTGAAAGTATAGGTACAGGGCGATACGAGCAGTACTTC. Its protein is CASSESIGTGRYEQYF.